A single sample is the source of the 26 T cell receptor beta chains below, sequenced in a study of cytomegalovirus exposure and HLA in healthy donors. Amplification used 60 Vbeta primers and 13 Jbeta primers. TCRdb's copy holds only in-frame clones and misses some; the assay was immunoSEQ multiplex PCR. Of under 150,000 clones in the sample, roughly 78% are singletons; the top ten hold roughly 2%. The sample was PBMCs. The receptors were sampled from a man aged 30-40 years in good health and CMV-seronegative.

CDR3 loop: CASSGQKYQETQYF. DNA of the CDR3: TGTGCCAGCAGCGGACAGAAGTACCAAGAGACCCAGTACTTC. The chain carries TRBV5-4 and TRBJ2-5; D might be TRBD1 (6 bases). The CDR3 runs 14 residues. CDR1 is SGHNT, CDR2 YYREEE, per germline (reference sequence). V lost 4 bases, J lost 0 bases, and 10 bases lay in between.

V is TRBV5-1 and J is TRBJ2-5; TRBD2 agrees at 10 bases. The CDR3 is 16 residues long. V gave up 0 bases and J gave up 4 bases; unmatched junction bases: 6. Germline CDR1 SGHRS, CDR2 YFSETQ. CDR3 nucleotides: TGCGCCAGCAGCTTGGGCCCTAGCGGGAGTGGAGAGACCCAGTACTTC. Protein product: CASSLGPSGSGETQYF.

This chain connects TRBV5-1 to TRBJ1-4; D is perhaps TRBD1 (6 bases). The CDR3 extends over 18 amino acids. Germline lookup yields CDR1 SGHRS and CDR2 YFSETQ. Trimming took off 0 bases at V and 0 bases at J, with 15 bases between the two ends. CDR3 residues: CASSLALRTDATNEKLFF. The CDR3 bases are TGCGCCAGCAGCTTGGCCTTGAGGACAGATGCAACTAATGAAAAACTGTTTTTT.

This rearrangement joins TRBV4-1 to TRBJ2-1; TRBD1 matches at 8 bases. CDR1 is MGHRA and CDR2 is YSYEKL in the germline V gene. The CDR3 length is 17 residues. Trimming removed 1 base from V and 2 bases from J; junction bases left unmatched: 7. The CDR3 here is CASSQVQGGMTYNEQFF. In nucleotides, the CDR3 is TGCGCCAGCAGCCAAGTACAGGGGGGTATGACCTACAATGAGCAGTTCTTC.

V gene TRBV2 combines with J gene TRBJ1-5; perhaps TRBD1 as D (6 bases). V shed 8 bases and J shed 3 bases, with 14 bases lying between them. The CDR3 is 14 amino acids. Germline V gene sequence: CDR1 SNHLY, CDR2 FYNNEI. The CDR3 DNA sequence: TGTGCCAGCGCCCGACGGGACAACAATCAGCCCCAGCATTTT. Protein product: CASARRDNNQPQHF.

This clone occurred a few times. The sample carries other DNA sequences with the same CDR3. The chain uses TRBV5-6 and TRBJ1-2; TRBD1 aligns across 11 bases. The germline CDR1 and CDR2 sequences are SGHDT and YYEEEE. V shed 2 bases and J 8 bases; nucleotides not matched to a gene: 5. This CDR3 comprises 14 residues. The CDR3 sequence is CASSFGQGAGGYTF. CDR3 DNA sequence: TGTGCCAGCAGCTTCGGACAGGGGGCGGGAGGCTACACCTTC.

The chain joins TRBV4-1 to TRBJ2-7; the D gene is possibly TRBD1 (6 bases). The CDR3 contains 16 residues. V was pared by 6 bases and J by 0 bases, with 18 bases between. Germline CDR1 MGHRA, CDR2 YSYEKL. The CDR3 bases are TGCGCCAGCAGTAACCCCTTCTCGGGACACTCCTACGAGCAGTACTTC. Translated: CASSNPFSGHSYEQYF.

CDR3 residues: CASSQDGTGDEKLFF. Written as DNA, the CDR3 is TGTGCCAGCAGCCAAGACGGGACAGGGGATGAAAAACTGTTTTTT. This sequence joins TRBV4-2 and TRBJ1-4, with 10 bases fitting TRBD1. With 0 bases clipped from V and 6 bases from J, the junction kept 1 base outside the gene matches. Germline V lookup: CDR1 LGHNA, CDR2 YNFKEQ. The CDR3 is made up of 15 amino acids.

The chain is built from TRBV7-9 and TRBJ1-5; 7 positions match TRBD1. This CDR3 spans 18 amino acids. Germline V lookup: CDR1 SEHNR, CDR2 FQNEAQ (reference sequence). Trimming took 6 bases from V and 1 from J; bases not matched to a gene: 15. Here the CDR3 reads CASSTDRSAMGSNQPQHF. The CDR3 DNA follows: TGTGCCAGCAGTACGGACAGGTCCGCAATGGGAAGCAATCAGCCCCAGCATTTT.

The V gene is TRBV18, the J gene TRBJ1-2; 7 bases are a match to TRBD1. Trimming cost V 5 bases and J 7 bases; bases outside gene matches: 7. The CDR3 loop spans 13 amino acids. Per germline, CDR1 KGHSH and CDR2 LQKENI. CDR3 coding DNA: TGTGCCAGCTCAACCACAGGGGACACTGGCTACACCTTC. This gives the protein CASSTTGDTGYTF.

The chain combines TRBV25-1 with TRBJ2-4, with TRBD1 matching over 8 bases. Per germline, CDR1 MGHDK and CDR2 SYGVNS. The CDR3 runs to 14 residues. V trimming: 1 base; J trimming: 6 bases; junction bases outside the gene matches: 2. This CDR3 is CASSELGQGNIQYF. The CDR3 DNA reads as TGTGCCAGCAGTGAATTAGGACAGGGAAACATTCAGTACTTC. The whole variable domain, filled in from reference TRBV25-1 and TRBJ2-4, reads EADIYQTPRYLVIGTGKKITLECSQTMGHDKMYWYQQDPGMELHLIHYSYGVNSTEKGDLSSESTVSRIRTEHFPLTLESARPSHTSQYLCASSELGQGNIQYFGAGTRLSVL.

This chain joins TRBV5-4 and TRBJ2-2; D remains ambiguous. Germline values: CDR1 SGHNT, CDR2 YYREEE (reference sequence). This CDR3 region has 15 residues. Trimming took 0 bases from V and 6 from J, leaving 12 bases between them. The CDR3 bases are TGTGCCAGCAGCTTGGACCCTTCGGGTCCCGGGGAGCTGTTTTTT. It specifies CASSLDPSGPGELFF.

The V and J genes are TRBV27 and TRBJ2-7; 10 positions match TRBD1. V was pared by 5 bases and J by 7 bases, with 14 bases of the junction left unmatched. Germline CDR1 MNHEY, CDR2 SMNVEV (reference sequence). The CDR3 has 16 residues. In nucleotides, the CDR3 is TGTGCCAGCAGTCCTCATCCGGGACAGGGGCTGAGGGAGCAGTACTTC. Protein product: CASSPHPGQGLREQYF.

The gene calls are TRBV27 and TRBJ1-4; a possible D gene is TRBD1 (6 bases). Trimming removed 4 bases from V and 8 bases from J, with 11 bases in between. Looked up from germline, CDR1 is MNHEY and CDR2 is SMNVEV (reference sequence). The CDR3 spans 13 residues. For the CDR3, the DNA is TGTGCCAGCAGTTGGGCAGGGGACGAAAAACTGTTTTTT. Translating it yields CASSWAGDEKLFF.

This chain uses TRBV27 with TRBJ2-3; TRBD1 is a possible D gene (5 bases). CDR1 and CDR2 (germline): MNHEY, SMNVEV (reference sequence). This CDR3 spans 15 amino acids. Trimming removed 1 base from V and 2 bases from J, with 10 bases in between. CDR3 residues: CASSLWGGTTDTQYF. CDR3 coding DNA: TGTGCCAGCAGTTTATGGGGCGGAACCACAGATACGCAGTATTTT.

The chain has TRBV5-1 and TRBJ2-3; no firm D call. This CDR3 has 15 amino acids. V dropped 0 bases and J dropped 0 bases, with 8 bases sitting between them. Germline V gene lookup returns CDR1 SGHRS and CDR2 YFSETQ. CDR3 amino acids: CASSLAGRSTDTQYF. CDR3 DNA: TGCGCCAGCAGCTTGGCCGGCAGGAGCACAGATACGCAGTATTTT. The full variable domain, in which reference TRBV5-1 and TRBJ2-3 provide the parts outside the CDR3, is KAGVTQTPRYLIKTRGQQVTLSCSPISGHRSVSWYQQTPGQGLQFLFEYFSETQRNKGNFPGRFSGRQFSNSRSEMNVSTLELGDSALYLCASSLAGRSTDTQYFGPGTRLTVL.

This sequence joins TRBV5-1 and TRBJ2-3; 11 bases map to TRBD2. The CDR3 consists of 15 residues. Germline V gene sequence: CDR1 SGHRS, CDR2 YFSETQ. Germline trimming cut 4 bases from V and 1 base from J; bases unmatched to any gene: 2. The CDR3 is CASSPGLAGTDTQYF. The CDR3 bases are TGCGCCAGCAGCCCGGGACTAGCGGGCACAGATACGCAGTATTTT.

The chain carries TRBV15 and TRBJ1-4; 8 bases are shared with TRBD1. CDR1 is LNHNV and CDR2 is YYDKDF in the germline V gene (reference sequence). This CDR3 contains 14 residues. CDR3 residues: CATQAWTGFEKLFF. DNA for the CDR3: TGTGCTACCCAGGCTTGGACAGGGTTTGAAAAACTGTTTTTT. Combining the CDR3 with reference TRBV15 and TRBJ1-4 gives the whole variable domain DAMVIQNPRYQVTQFGKPVTLSCSQTLNHNVMYWYQQKSSQAPKLLFHYYDKDFNNEADTPDNFQSRRPNTSFCFLDIRSPGLGDTAMYLCATQAWTGFEKLFFGSGTQLSVL.

This chain joins TRBV27 and TRBJ1-1; 8 bases align to TRBD1. This CDR3 has 12 residues. V gave up 5 bases and J gave up 8 bases; unmatched junction bases: 4. In germline, CDR1 is MNHEY, CDR2 SMNVEV (reference sequence). The CDR3 DNA reads as TGTGCCAGCAGTCAATGGACAGGGGAAGCTTTCTTT. It codes for CASSQWTGEAFF.

This chain joins TRBV28 and TRBJ2-7; maybe TRBD2 (6 bases). This CDR3 is 15 amino acids long. V was trimmed by 5 bases and J by 3 bases, leaving 17 bases between them. CDR1 and CDR2 (germline): MDHEN, SYDVKM. In nucleotides, the CDR3 is TGTGCCAGCAGTCCAGGATCGACTAGAATCTACGAGCAGTACTTC. It translates to CASSPGSTRIYEQYF.

The sample holds one count of this clone. V usage is TRBV4-1 and J usage is TRBJ1-2, with TRBD1 identical over 7 bases. Germline V CDR1 and CDR2: MGHRA, YSYEKL. The V segment lost 3 bases and the J segment 0 bases; nucleotides outside the gene matches: 10. The CDR3 is 17 residues long. For the CDR3, the DNA is TGCGCCAGCAGCCAGCCTCGGACAGGATCAGCTAACTATGGCTACACCTTC. It encodes CASSQPRTGSANYGYTF.

This clone was detected ten times or more. V and J are TRBV5-6 and TRBJ2-7, with 7 bases matching TRBD2. J lost 6 bases, V lost 1 base, and 10 bases had no gene match. Germline V gives CDR1 SGHDT, CDR2 YYEEEE. The CDR3 contains 15 residues. The CDR3 loop is CASSLFAGVFTEQYF. The CDR3 nucleotides are TGTGCCAGCAGCTTGTTTGCGGGAGTGTTTACCGAGCAGTACTTC.

The V and J genes are TRBV15 and TRBJ2-5, with 7 nucleotides matching TRBD2. The CDR3 covers 15 residues. Germline-derived CDR1 and CDR2 are LNHNV and YYDKDF (reference sequence). J was trimmed by 2 bases and V by 5 bases; bases with no gene match: 8. CDR3 protein: CATSGGGIGQETQYF. For the CDR3, the DNA is TGTGCCACCAGCGGGGGGGGGATTGGACAAGAGACCCAGTACTTC.

The rearrangement links TRBV6-5 to TRBJ2-7; D possibly corresponds to TRBD2 (6 bases). The CDR3 sequence is 15 residues long. Germline V gene sequence: CDR1 MNHEY, CDR2 SVGAGI. With 2 bases removed from V and 5 bases from J, the gap between germline ends came to 16 bases. The CDR3 reads CASSYPPGRFNEQYF. CDR3 bases: TGTGCCAGCAGTTACCCCCCAGGGAGGTTCAACGAGCAGTACTTC.

The chain links TRBV5-1 to TRBJ2-1, with unresolved D. This CDR3 is built from 14 residues. V gave up 7 bases and J gave up 5 bases, with 16 bases separating them. CDR1 and CDR2 from the germline V gene are SGHRS and YFSETQ. The CDR3 bases are TGCGCCAGCGGAGCCCCCATCCCCAACAATGAGCAGTTCTTC. This codes for CASGAPIPNNEQFF. Drawing the rest from reference TRBV5-1 and TRBJ2-1, the complete variable domain is KAGVTQTPRYLIKTRGQQVTLSCSPISGHRSVSWYQQTPGQGLQFLFEYFSETQRNKGNFPGRFSGRQFSNSRSEMNVSTLELGDSALYLCASGAPIPNNEQFFGPGTRLTVL.

This chain links TRBV7-6 with TRBJ2-7, with 7 bases identical to TRBD1. CDR1 and CDR2 (germline): SGHVS, FNYEAQ. There are 13 residues in the CDR3. Germline trimming cut 5 bases from V and 0 bases from J; bases unmatched to any gene: 1. CDR3 nucleotide sequence: TGTGCCAGCAGCCGACAGGGCTCCTACGAGCAGTACTTC. This sequence encodes CASSRQGSYEQYF.